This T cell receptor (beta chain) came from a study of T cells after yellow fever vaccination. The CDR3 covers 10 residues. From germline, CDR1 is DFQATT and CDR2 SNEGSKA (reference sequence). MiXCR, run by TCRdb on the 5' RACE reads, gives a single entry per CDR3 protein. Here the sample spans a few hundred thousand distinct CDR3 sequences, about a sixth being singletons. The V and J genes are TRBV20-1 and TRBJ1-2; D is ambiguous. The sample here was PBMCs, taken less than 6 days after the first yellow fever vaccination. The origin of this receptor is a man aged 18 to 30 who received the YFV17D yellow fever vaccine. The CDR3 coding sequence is TGCAGGGAGAGGGATGGGGTATACACCTTC. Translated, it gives CRERDGVYTF.